This T cell receptor (beta chain) derives from a study of chronic HIV infection and antiretroviral therapy. TCRdb reprocessed the 5' RACE reads via MiXCR and lists one record per CDR3 protein. The sample lists more than 40,000 distinct CDR3 sequences, about 19% seen once, with approximately 3% in the top ten. CDR3 length: 12 residues. Germline CDR1 reads DFQATT; CDR2 reads SNEGSKA (reference sequence). With respect to this clonotype: A read error may produce the germline difference seen at one junction end.

Sequencing used peripheral blood. The sequence was obtained from an adult who had HIV and had not received antiretroviral therapy, or was an uninfected healthy control (not recorded which). V is TRBV20-1 and J is TRBJ2-7; D ambiguous. CDR3 amino acids: CSAREGGGEQYF. CDR3 coding DNA: TGCAGTGCAAGAGAAGGCGGTGGGGAGCAGTACTTC.